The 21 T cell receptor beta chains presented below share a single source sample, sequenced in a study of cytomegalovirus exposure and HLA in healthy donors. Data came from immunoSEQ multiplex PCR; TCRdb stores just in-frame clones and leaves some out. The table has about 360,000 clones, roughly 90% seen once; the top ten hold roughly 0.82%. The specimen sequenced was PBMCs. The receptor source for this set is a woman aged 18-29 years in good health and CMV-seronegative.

CDR3 nucleotide sequence: TGTGCCAGCAGCTTGCTCGGGGGGAATGAGCAGTTCTTC. Translation: CASSLLGGNEQFF. J is TRBJ2-1 and V is TRBV5-4; TRBD2 matches 7 bases. Trimming cost V 1 base and J 7 bases; bases outside gene matches: 2. The CDR3 has 13 residues. The germline V gene has CDR1 SGHNT and CDR2 YYREEE (reference sequence).

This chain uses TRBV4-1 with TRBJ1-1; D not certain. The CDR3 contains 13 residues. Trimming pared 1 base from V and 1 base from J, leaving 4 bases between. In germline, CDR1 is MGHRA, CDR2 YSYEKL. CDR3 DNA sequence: TGCGCCAGCAGCCAAGGGAGGAACACTGAAGCTTTCTTT. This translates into CASSQGRNTEAFF.

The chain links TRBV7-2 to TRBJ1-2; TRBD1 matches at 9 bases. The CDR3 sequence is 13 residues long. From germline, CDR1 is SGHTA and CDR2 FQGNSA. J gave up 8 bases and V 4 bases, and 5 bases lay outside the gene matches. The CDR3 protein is CASSWDRVRGYTF. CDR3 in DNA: TGTGCCAGCAGCTGGGACAGGGTGAGAGGCTACACCTTC.

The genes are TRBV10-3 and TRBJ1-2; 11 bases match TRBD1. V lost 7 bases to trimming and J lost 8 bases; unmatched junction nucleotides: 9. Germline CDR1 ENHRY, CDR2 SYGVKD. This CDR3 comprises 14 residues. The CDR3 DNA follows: TGTGCCATCAACCACGGACAGGGGGCATGGGGCTACACCTTC. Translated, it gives CAINHGQGAWGYTF.

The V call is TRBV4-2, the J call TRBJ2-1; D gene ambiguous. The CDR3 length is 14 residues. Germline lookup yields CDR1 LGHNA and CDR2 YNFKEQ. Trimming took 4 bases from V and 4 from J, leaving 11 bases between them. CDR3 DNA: TGTGCCAGCAGCCCTAGTCTACCTTACAATGAGCAGTTCTTC. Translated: CASSPSLPYNEQFF.

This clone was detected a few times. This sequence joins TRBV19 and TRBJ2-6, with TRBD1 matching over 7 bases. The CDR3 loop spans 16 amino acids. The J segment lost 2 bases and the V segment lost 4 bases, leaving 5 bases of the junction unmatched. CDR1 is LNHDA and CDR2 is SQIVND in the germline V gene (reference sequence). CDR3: CASSRPQGTGANVLTF. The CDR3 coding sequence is TGTGCCAGTAGTAGGCCACAGGGGACTGGGGCCAACGTCCTGACTTTC. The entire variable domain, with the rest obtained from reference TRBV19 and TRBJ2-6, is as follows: DGGITQSPKYLFRKEGQNVTLSCEQNLNHDAMYWYRQDPGQGLRLIYYSQIVNDFQKGDIAEGYSVSREKKESFPLTVTSAQKNPTAFYLCASSRPQGTGANVLTFGAGSRLTVL.

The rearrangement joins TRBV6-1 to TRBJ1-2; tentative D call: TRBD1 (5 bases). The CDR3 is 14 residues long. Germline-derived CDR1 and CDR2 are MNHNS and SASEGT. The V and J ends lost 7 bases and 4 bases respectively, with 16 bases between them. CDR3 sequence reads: CASTELGLSYGYTF. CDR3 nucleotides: TGTGCCAGCACCGAATTGGGACTTTCCTATGGCTACACCTTC.

CDR3 sequence: CASSLARLGVSYEQYF. The CDR3 bases are TGCGCCAGCAGCTTGGCGCGGCTAGGGGTATCCTACGAGCAGTACTTC. This chain joins TRBV5-1 and TRBJ2-7; maybe TRBD1 (5 bases). V shed 0 bases and J shed 1 base, with 14 bases lying between them. The CDR3 length is 16 residues. CDR1 is SGHRS, CDR2 YFSETQ, per germline.

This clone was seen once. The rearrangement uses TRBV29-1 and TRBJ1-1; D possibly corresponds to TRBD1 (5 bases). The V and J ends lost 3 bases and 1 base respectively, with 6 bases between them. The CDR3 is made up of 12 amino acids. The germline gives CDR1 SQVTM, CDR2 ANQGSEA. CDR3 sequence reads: CSVEGQNTEAFF. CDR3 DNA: TGCAGCGTTGAGGGGCAGAACACTGAAGCTTTCTTT.

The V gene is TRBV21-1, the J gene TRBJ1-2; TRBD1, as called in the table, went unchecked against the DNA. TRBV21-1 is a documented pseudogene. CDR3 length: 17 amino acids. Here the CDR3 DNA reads TGTGCCAGCAGCAATGGTGACACACCACGGCGTAACTATGGCTACACCTTC. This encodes CASSNGDTPRRNYGYTF.

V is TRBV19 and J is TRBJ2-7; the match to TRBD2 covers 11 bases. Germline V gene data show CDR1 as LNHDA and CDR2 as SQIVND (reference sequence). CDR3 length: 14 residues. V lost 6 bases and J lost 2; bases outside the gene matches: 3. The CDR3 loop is CASSRSGRAYEQYF. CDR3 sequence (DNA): TGTGCCAGTAGCCGTAGCGGGAGGGCCTACGAGCAGTACTTC.

The CDR3 DNA follows: TGCGCCAGCAGAGCGGGGGTGGCCTACGAGCAGTACTTC. Its protein is CASRAGVAYEQYF. This chain links TRBV5-1 with TRBJ2-7, with 8 bases matching TRBD2. J gave up 2 bases and V 5 bases, and 3 bases lay outside the gene matches. CDR1 and CDR2 (germline): SGHRS, YFSETQ. This CDR3 has 13 residues.

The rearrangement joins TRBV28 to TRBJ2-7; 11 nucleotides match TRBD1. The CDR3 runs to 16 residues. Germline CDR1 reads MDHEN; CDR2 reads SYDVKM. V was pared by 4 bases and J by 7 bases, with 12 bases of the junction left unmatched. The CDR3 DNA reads TGTGCCAGCAGTTACCGGGACAGGGGGGGTCTCTTGGAGCAGTACTTC. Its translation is CASSYRDRGGLLEQYF.

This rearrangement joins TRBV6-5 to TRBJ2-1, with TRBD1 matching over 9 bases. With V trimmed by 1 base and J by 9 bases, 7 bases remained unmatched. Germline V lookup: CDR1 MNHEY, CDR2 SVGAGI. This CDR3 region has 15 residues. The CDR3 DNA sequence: TGTGCCAGCAGTTACTGGGGACAGGGTCGTGGTGAGCAGTTCTTC. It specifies CASSYWGQGRGEQFF.

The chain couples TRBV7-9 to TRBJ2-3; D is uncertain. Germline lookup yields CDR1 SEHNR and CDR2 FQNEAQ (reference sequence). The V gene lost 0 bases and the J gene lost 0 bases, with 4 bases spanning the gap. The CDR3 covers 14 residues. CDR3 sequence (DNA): TGTGCCAGCAGCTTAGCATCTAGCACAGATACGCAGTATTTT. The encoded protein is CASSLASSTDTQYF. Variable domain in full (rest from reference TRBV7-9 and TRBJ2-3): DTGVSQNPRHKITKRGQNVTFRCDPISEHNRLYWYRQTLGQGPEFLTYFQNEAQLEKSRLLSDRFSAERPKGSFSTLEIQRTEQGDSAMYLCASSLASSTDTQYFGPGTRLTVL.

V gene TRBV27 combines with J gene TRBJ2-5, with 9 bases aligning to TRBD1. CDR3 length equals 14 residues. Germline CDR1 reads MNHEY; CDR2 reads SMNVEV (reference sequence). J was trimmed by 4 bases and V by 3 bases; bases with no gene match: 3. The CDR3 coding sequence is TGTGCCAGCAGTTTTACAGGGGGCTTAGAGACCCAGTACTTC. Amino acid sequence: CASSFTGGLETQYF.

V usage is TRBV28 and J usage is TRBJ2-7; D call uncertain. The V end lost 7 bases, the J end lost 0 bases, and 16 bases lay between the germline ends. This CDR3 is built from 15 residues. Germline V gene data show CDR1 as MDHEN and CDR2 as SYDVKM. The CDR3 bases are TGTGCCAGCACCTTAGGAGCCTCAAGCTCCTACGAGCAGTACTTC. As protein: CASTLGASSSYEQYF.

Written as DNA, the CDR3 is TGTGCCAGCAGCTTAGTCCGGGGGGGAGGCAATCAGCCCCAGCATTTT. Protein sequence: CASSLVRGGGNQPQHF. V and J are TRBV7-8 and TRBJ1-5, with D tentatively TRBD1 (5 bases). Germline CDR1 reads SGHVS; CDR2 reads FQNEAQ. V lost 1 base to trimming and J lost 2 bases, with 12 bases between them. This CDR3 is 16 amino acids long.

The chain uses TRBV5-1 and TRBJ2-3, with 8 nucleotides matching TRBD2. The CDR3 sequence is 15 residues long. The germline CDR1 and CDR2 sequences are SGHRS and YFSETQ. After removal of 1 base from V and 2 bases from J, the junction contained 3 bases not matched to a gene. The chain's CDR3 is CASSLSSGVTDTQYF. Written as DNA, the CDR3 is TGCGCCAGCAGCTTGAGTAGCGGGGTCACAGATACGCAGTATTTT.

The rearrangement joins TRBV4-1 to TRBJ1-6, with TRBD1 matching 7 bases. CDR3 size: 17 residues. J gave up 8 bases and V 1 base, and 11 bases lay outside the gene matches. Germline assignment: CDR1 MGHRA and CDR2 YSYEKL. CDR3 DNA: TGCGCCAGCAGCCAAGGGGGAACCGGGACAGCCCATTCACCCCTCCACTTT. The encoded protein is CASSQGGTGTAHSPLHF.

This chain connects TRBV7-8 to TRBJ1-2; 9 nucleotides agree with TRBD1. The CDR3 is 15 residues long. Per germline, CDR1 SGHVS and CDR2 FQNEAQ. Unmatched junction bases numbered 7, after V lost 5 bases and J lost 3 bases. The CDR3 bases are TGTGCCAGCAGCCCCTGGACAGGGGAGGACTATGGCTACACCTTC. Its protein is CASSPWTGEDYGYTF.